The 15 T cell receptor beta chains listed next were all sequenced from one sample in a study of T cell responses to AZD1222 COVID-19 vaccine. Using immunoSEQ multiplex PCR, the repertoire was profiled, and TCRdb retains in-frame clones only, with some absent. The sample includes some 100,000 clones, 88% of them seen just once. The sample here was peripheral blood, taken on day 0 of MenACWY control vaccination. These TCRs come from an adult in good health.

Turning to this clone: Different DNA sequences within this sample yield the same CDR3. The rearrangement links TRBV9 to TRBJ1-1, with D uncertain. V lost 0 bases and J lost 1, with 10 bases in between. The CDR3 consists of 15 residues. CDR1 SGDLS and CDR2 YYNGEE come from the germline V gene. CDR3 in amino acids: CASSVAPGQNTEAFF. DNA of the CDR3: TGTGCCAGCAGCGTAGCTCCAGGCCAGAACACTGAAGCTTTCTTT. Combining the CDR3 with reference TRBV9 and TRBJ1-1 gives the whole variable domain DSGVTQTPKHLITATGQRVTLRCSPRSGDLSVYWYQQSLDQGLQFLIQYYNGEERAKGNILERFSAQQFPDLHSELNLSSLELGDSALYFCASSVAPGQNTEAFFGQGTRLTVV.

The chain uses TRBV7-8 and TRBJ1-2; possible D gene TRBD1, 6 bases. Germline lookup yields CDR1 SGHVS and CDR2 FQNEAQ. Trimming removed 8 bases from V and 3 bases from J, with 22 bases in between. The CDR3 is 16 residues long. CDR3 in amino acids: CASLPLVWGADYGYTF. CDR3 DNA sequence: TGTGCCAGCCTACCCCTCGTGTGGGGGGCGGACTATGGCTACACCTTC. Variable domain in full (rest from reference TRBV7-8 and TRBJ1-2): GAGVSQSPRYKVAKRGQDVALRCDPISGHVSLFWYQQALGQGPEFLTYFQNEAQLDKSGLPSDRFFAERPEGSVSTLKIQRTQQEDSAVYLCASLPLVWGADYGYTFGSGTRLTVV.

The gene calls are TRBV9 and TRBJ1-2; a possible D gene is TRBD1 (6 bases). The CDR3 covers 14 residues. CDR1 is SGDLS, CDR2 YYNGEE, per germline. The germline V and J ends were trimmed by 3 bases and 7 bases, with 16 bases remaining between them. CDR3 sequence (DNA): TGTGCCAGCAGCGCCGCTCTCGGGGGCTCTGGCTACACCTTC. Its translation: CASSAALGGSGYTF.

Points on this clone: The same CDR3 can be traced to other DNA sequences in this sample. This chain joins TRBV28 and TRBJ1-2; 11 bases line up with TRBD1. The CDR3 extends over 13 amino acids. CDR1 MDHEN and CDR2 SYDVKM come from the germline V gene. V gave up 4 bases and J gave up 8 bases; unmatched junction bases: 3. The CDR3 region has the DNA TGTGCCAGCAGTTCGGGACAGGGGGGCGGCTACACCTTC. It encodes CASSSGQGGGYTF.

The J gene is TRBJ1-4, the V gene TRBV7-2, with D perhaps TRBD1 (6 bases). The CDR3 contains 15 residues. Germline assignment: CDR1 SGHTA and CDR2 FQGNSA. V was cut by 3 bases and J by 3 bases, with 11 bases left in between. CDR3 loop: CASSFQGSANEKLFF. The CDR3 DNA is TGTGCCAGCAGCTTCCAGGGGTCGGCTAATGAAAAACTGTTTTTT.

This rearrangement joins TRBV5-1 to TRBJ2-7, with D perhaps assigned TRBD1 or TRBD2 (5 bases each). The CDR3 runs 14 residues. Germline values: CDR1 SGHRS, CDR2 YFSETQ. With 5 bases removed from V and 3 bases from J, the gap between germline ends came to 15 bases. The CDR3 loop reads CASRSGTTFYEQYF. The DNA for the CDR3 is TGCGCCAGCAGATCCGGGACGACTTTCTACGAGCAGTACTTC.

V usage is TRBV6-2 or TRBV6-3 and J usage is TRBJ2-3; TRBD2 is a possible D gene (6 bases). Germline V gene lookup returns CDR1 MNHEY and CDR2 SVGEGT. Trimming took 4 bases from V and 4 from J, leaving 12 bases between them. This CDR3 comprises 14 residues. The CDR3 DNA is TGTGCCAGCAGTTTCGCGACTAGAGCAGATACGCAGTATTTT. Translated, it gives CASSFATRADTQYF.

The chain has TRBV5-5 and TRBJ1-3, with a possible D match to TRBD1 (5 bases). The V and J ends lost 1 base and 3 bases respectively, with 11 bases between them. CDR1 is SGHKS, CDR2 YYEKEE, per germline (reference sequence). This CDR3 contains 15 residues. CDR3 in DNA: TGTGCCAGCAGCTTGTGGGGCACCCTTGGAAACACCATATATTTT. Its translation is CASSLWGTLGNTIYF.

The V and J genes are TRBV5-1 and TRBJ2-7; 7 nucleotides match TRBD1. The junction had 5 bases not matched to a gene; V was cut back by 3 bases and J by 2 bases. CDR3 length: 14 residues. CDR1 is SGHRS and CDR2 is YFSETQ in the germline V gene. The CDR3 bases are TGCGCCAGCAGCTCGACAGGGACCCCCTACGAGCAGTACTTC. Translation gives CASSSTGTPYEQYF.

The V call is TRBV11-2, the J call TRBJ1-6; maybe TRBD1 (5 bases). Germline V gene sequence: CDR1 SGHAT, CDR2 FQNNGV. The CDR3 is made up of 14 amino acids. Trimming cost V 3 bases and J 10 bases, with 13 bases left between them. CDR3 residues: CASSLARVGSPLHF. The CDR3, as DNA: TGTGCCAGCAGCTTGGCCAGGGTTGGCTCACCCCTCCACTTT.

V and J are TRBV28 and TRBJ2-2; tentative D call: TRBD2 (6 bases). Trimming removed 5 bases at V and 4 bases at J, with 11 bases between. This CDR3 region has 14 residues. From germline, CDR1 is MDHEN and CDR2 SYDVKM. The CDR3 is CASSRGSVTGELFF. CDR3 coding DNA: TGTGCCAGCAGTCGGGGGTCCGTCACCGGGGAGCTGTTTTTT.

This rearrangement joins TRBV7-9 to TRBJ1-2; D not certain. With 2 bases removed from V and 2 bases from J, the gap between germline ends came to 18 bases. The length of the CDR3 is 17 residues. Germline V gene lookup returns CDR1 SEHNR and CDR2 FQNEAQ (reference sequence). The CDR3 DNA reads as TGTGCCAGCAGCTTACCCACCTGGCGGGCTCAAAACTATGGCTACACCTTC. Encoded protein: CASSLPTWRAQNYGYTF.

This chain links TRBV10-3 with TRBJ1-1; no firm D call. CDR3 length: 13 residues. Germline assignment: CDR1 ENHRY and CDR2 SYGVKD. Trimming stripped 6 bases from V and 1 base from J, with 9 bases between. CDR3 DNA sequence: TGTGCCATCAGGGCGGACTCGAACACTGAAGCTTTCTTT. Translated: CAIRADSNTEAFF.

V is TRBV30 and J is TRBJ1-4; 7 bases map to TRBD1. Germline V gene data show CDR1 as GTSNPN and CDR2 as SVGIG (reference sequence). This CDR3 region has 14 residues. J lost 11 bases, V lost 4 bases, and 13 bases had no gene match. CDR3 protein: CAWNIYRTGDKLFF. The DNA for the CDR3 is TGTGCCTGGAACATATATAGGACAGGCGACAAACTGTTTTTT.

The chain uses TRBV4-2 and TRBJ2-7, with a tentative D call TRBD1 (6 bases). The CDR3 consists of 13 residues. The germline V and J ends were trimmed by 0 bases and 8 bases, with 11 bases remaining between them. Per the germline V gene, CDR1 is LGHNA and CDR2 is YNFKEQ. DNA of the CDR3: TGTGCCAGCAGCCAAGAAAAACAGGGACAGCAGTACTTC. The encoded protein is CASSQEKQGQQYF.